The 16 T cell receptor beta chains presented below share a single source sample, sequenced in a study of blood T cell repertoires in COVID-19. Some clones are missing from TCRdb's copy, which holds only in-frame ones; the method was immunoSEQ multiplex PCR. The sample lists roughly 100,000 clones, around 66% occurring once. Material for sequencing was peripheral blood. Receptor source: an elderly man with acute or convalescent COVID-19.

A few counts support this clone. This chain joins TRBV19 and TRBJ2-7; D is possibly TRBD1 (6 bases). The CDR3 has 15 residues. CDR1 is LNHDA, CDR2 SQIVND, per germline (reference sequence). Trimming cost V 5 bases and J 5 bases, with 19 bases left between them. The CDR3 loop reads CASSVGTPLGNEQYF. CDR3 nucleotide sequence: TGTGCCAGTAGTGTCGGGACACCCCTCGGAAACGAGCAGTACTTC.

This rearrangement joins TRBV7-8 to TRBJ1-2; a weak D match, TRBD1 (6 bases). V was pared by 2 bases and J by 6 bases, with 10 bases between. The length of the CDR3 is 13 residues. Germline V lookup: CDR1 SGHVS, CDR2 FQNEAQ. CDR3 region: CASSLLQGNGYTF. CDR3 DNA sequence: TGTGCCAGCAGCTTACTACAGGGCAATGGCTACACCTTC. Full variable domain (rest looked up from reference TRBV7-8 and TRBJ1-2): GAGVSQSPRYKVAKRGQDVALRCDPISGHVSLFWYQQALGQGPEFLTYFQNEAQLDKSGLPSDRFFAERPEGSVSTLKIQRTQQEDSAVYLCASSLLQGNGYTFGSGTRLTVV.

The chain carries TRBV10-2 and TRBJ2-3; the match to TRBD2 covers 14 bases. The CDR3 sequence is 16 residues long. The V segment lost 4 bases and the J segment 4 bases; nucleotides outside the gene matches: 4. Germline V gene sequence: CDR1 WSHSY, CDR2 SAAADI. As DNA, the CDR3 is TGCGCCAGCAGTGGGGGGGGACTAGCGGGAGCAGATACGCAGTATTTT. Translation gives CASSGGGLAGADTQYF.

The chain is built from TRBV4-3 and TRBJ2-6, with unresolved D. The CDR3 length is 16 residues. The V gene lost 4 bases and the J gene lost 0 bases, with 10 bases spanning the gap. Germline-derived CDR1 and CDR2 are LGHNA and YSLEER. The CDR3 sequence is CASSPSITSGANVLTF. CDR3 nucleotide sequence: TGCGCCAGCAGCCCGTCTATAACCTCTGGGGCCAACGTCCTGACTTTC.

V usage is TRBV4-3 and J usage is TRBJ2-1; possibly TRBD2 for D (5 bases). V dropped 0 bases and J dropped 7 bases, with 13 bases sitting between them. The CDR3 has 15 amino acids. The V gene's germline CDR1 is LGHNA and CDR2 YSLEER. The CDR3 reads CASSQEGLGGNEQFF. CDR3 DNA: TGCGCCAGCAGCCAAGAAGGACTCGGTGGGAATGAGCAGTTCTTC.

This sequence joins TRBV10-3 and TRBJ2-7, with 12 nucleotides matching TRBD1. Losses at the gene ends were 3 bases for V and 6 bases for J; bases not matched to a gene: 6. Germline V CDR1 and CDR2: ENHRY, SYGVKD. The CDR3 covers 15 residues. This chain's CDR3 is CAISDVGTGGSEQYF. CDR3 in DNA: TGTGCCATCAGTGATGTCGGGACAGGGGGCTCCGAGCAGTACTTC.

V and J are TRBV7-9 and TRBJ1-1; 7 nucleotides agree with TRBD1. The germline CDR1 and CDR2 sequences are SEHNR and FQNEAQ (reference sequence). This CDR3 comprises 14 residues. Trimming at V came to 5 bases and at J to 0 bases, leaving 3 bases not matched to a gene. The CDR3 spells CASSQGQLNTEAFF. The CDR3 bases are TGTGCCAGCAGCCAGGGACAGCTGAACACTGAAGCTTTCTTT.

The chain employs TRBV13 and TRBJ1-1; 9 bases fit TRBD1. With V trimmed by 7 bases and J by 5 bases, 5 bases remained unmatched. Germline-derived CDR1 and CDR2 are PRHDT and FYEKMQ (reference sequence). The CDR3 covers 13 residues. The DNA of the CDR3 is TGTGCCAGCACCCCGGACAGGGGAACTGAAGCTTTCTTT. It yields the protein CASTPDRGTEAFF. Drawing the rest from reference TRBV13 and TRBJ1-1, the complete variable domain is AAGVIQSPRHLIKEKRETATLKCYPIPRHDTVYWYQQGPGQDPQFLISFYEKMQSDKGSIPDRFSAQQFSDYHSELNMSSLELGDSALYFCASTPDRGTEAFFGQGTRLTVV.

Here the CDR3 DNA reads TGTGCCAGCACCCCGGGGACTAGAAGGGGTAATGAGCAGTTCTTC. Translating it yields CASTPGTRRGNEQFF. The chain links TRBV2 to TRBJ2-1; 8 bases match TRBD2. The length of the CDR3 is 15 residues. Trimming at V came to 7 bases and at J to 7 bases, leaving 12 bases not matched to a gene. Germline V gives CDR1 SNHLY, CDR2 FYNNEI.

The rearrangement joins TRBV10-3 to TRBJ2-1; 10 bases map to TRBD2. The CDR3 loop spans 17 amino acids. Per germline, CDR1 ENHRY and CDR2 SYGVKD. V was clipped by 3 bases and J by 1 base; unmatched bases: 6. The CDR3 DNA follows: TGTGCCATCAGTGAAAAAACTAGCGGGGCGTCCTACAATGAGCAGTTCTTC. Its protein product is CAISEKTSGASYNEQFF.

The chain carries TRBV28 and TRBJ2-7; D is ambiguous. This CDR3 has 14 amino acids. Per the germline V gene, CDR1 is MDHEN and CDR2 is SYDVKM. Trimming pared 1 base from V and 2 bases from J, leaving 9 bases between. CDR3 region: CASSLFGRPYEQYF. In DNA, the CDR3 is TGTGCCAGCAGTTTATTTGGGCGCCCCTACGAGCAGTACTTC.

The chain links TRBV19 to TRBJ1-2; 7 nucleotides line up with TRBD1. CDR3 size: 15 residues. The V gene end was trimmed by 6 bases and the J gene end by 5 bases; junction bases not matched to a gene: 12. The V gene's germline CDR1 is LNHDA and CDR2 SQIVND (reference sequence). The CDR3 here is CASRRGNRGNYGYTF. CDR3 nucleotides: TGTGCCAGTAGAAGGGGTAACAGGGGCAATTATGGCTACACCTTC. The full variable domain, in which reference TRBV19 and TRBJ1-2 provide the parts outside the CDR3, is DGGITQSPKYLFRKEGQNVTLSCEQNLNHDAMYWYRQDPGQGLRLIYYSQIVNDFQKGDIAEGYSVSREKKESFPLTVTSAQKNPTAFYLCASRRGNRGNYGYTFGSGTRLTVV.

This rearrangement joins TRBV18 to TRBJ2-3; 9 nucleotides align to TRBD2. Germline CDR1 is KGHSH and CDR2 is LQKENI. The CDR3 extends over 15 amino acids. The ends lost 5 bases at V and 6 bases at J; junction bases unmatched: 9. The CDR3 DNA reads TGTGCCAGCTCATTATCACTAGCGGGCTTGGATACGCAGTATTTT. Translated, it gives CASSLSLAGLDTQYF.

CDR3 bases: TGTGCCAGCAGCCCCTCCACAGGGGGTGGCAACTATGGCTACACCTTC. It encodes CASSPSTGGGNYGYTF. V is TRBV7-2 and J is TRBJ1-2; TRBD1 agrees at 8 bases. The V segment lost 5 bases and the J segment 2 bases; nucleotides outside the gene matches: 10. The germline gives CDR1 SGHTA, CDR2 FQGNSA. CDR3 length: 16 amino acids.

The V call is TRBV19, the J call TRBJ1-1; D remains unclear. The CDR3 spans 15 residues. V shed 7 bases and J shed 0 bases, with 15 bases lying between them. Germline V gives CDR1 LNHDA, CDR2 SQIVND (reference sequence). CDR3 sequence (DNA): TGTGCCAGTACCCCAGACTTGGCGGTGAACACTGAAGCTTTCTTT. As protein: CASTPDLAVNTEAFF.

This clone was seen a single time. The V gene is TRBV4-3, the J gene TRBJ2-5; possible D gene TRBD2, 6 bases. CDR3 length: 16 residues. V shed 3 bases and J shed 4 bases, with 18 bases lying between them. Germline V gene lookup returns CDR1 LGHNA and CDR2 YSLEER. CDR3 in amino acids: CASSQHSGVRGETQYF. In DNA, the CDR3 is TGCGCCAGCAGCCAGCACTCGGGAGTTCGGGGAGAGACCCAGTACTTC.